The source of this T cell receptor (beta chain) is a study of beta chain features in type 1 diabetes. Whole-study findings and limits: Here, the possible influence of HLA type (on TCRB rearrangement) remained unresolved.

A heparinised blood draw that averaged about 120 mL was obtained once from each donor. Using CD45RO/CCR7/CD25/CD127/CD95/CD27, CD4+ naive, central memory, regulatory and stem cell-like memory cells were sorted. The entirety of the isolated RNA underwent reverse transcription, so expressed TCRB transcripts were sequenced. About 3.7 million reads, on average, came from each naive, central memory and regulatory T cell sample. The assay was immunoSEQ multiplex PCR, and TCRdb's table has in-frame clones only and misses some. The sample carries under 950,000 clones, 15% to 20% recorded once. This clone was counted only a few times. Its target is not known. The CDR3 sequence is 14 residues long. Germline assignment: CDR1 KGHSH and CDR2 LQKENI. V was cut by 2 bases and J by 1 base, with 8 bases left in between.

V usage is TRBV18 and J usage is TRBJ2-5; D is ambiguous. Input material: naive CD4+ T cells from blood. The TCR was taken from a woman younger than 35 in good health. The CDR3 sequence is CASSPALTQETQYF. For the CDR3, the DNA is TGTGCCAGCTCACCAGCTCTTACCCAAGAGACCCAGTACTTC.